This T cell receptor (beta chain) was sequenced in a study of cytomegalovirus exposure and HLA in healthy donors. PCR primers comprised 60 Vbeta and 13 Jbeta primers. Clones were sequenced by immunoSEQ multiplex PCR, and TCRdb holds only the in-frame ones, with some missing. The sample data list approximately 50,000 clones. Findings and limits, study-wide: Analysis was carried out at a later point, and it linked a missense DCLRE1C variant to TCR beta V- and J-gene trimming. Exclusion applied to some V segments, including TRBV6-2 and TRBV6-3, as they were indistinguishable.

With respect to this clone: The antigen remains undetermined.

V lost 1 base, J lost 11 bases, and 14 bases lay in between. The CDR3 sequence is 13 residues long. Per germline, CDR1 SEHNR and CDR2 FQNEAQ (reference sequence). The rearrangement links TRBV7-9 to TRBJ1-1; D not certain. This receptor was obtained from a woman in her 40s in good health and CMV-seronegative. Sequencing input: PBMCs. As DNA, the CDR3 is TGTGCCAGCAGCTTAGTTATTTCTGGTGAGGCTTTCTTT. Protein: CASSLVISGEAFF. Full variable domain (remainder filled in from reference TRBV7-9 and TRBJ1-1): DTGVSQNPRHKITKRGQNVTFRCDPISEHNRLYWYRQTLGQGPEFLTYFQNEAQLEKSRLLSDRFSAERPKGSFSTLEIQRTEQGDSAMYLCASSLVISGEAFFGQGTRLTVV.